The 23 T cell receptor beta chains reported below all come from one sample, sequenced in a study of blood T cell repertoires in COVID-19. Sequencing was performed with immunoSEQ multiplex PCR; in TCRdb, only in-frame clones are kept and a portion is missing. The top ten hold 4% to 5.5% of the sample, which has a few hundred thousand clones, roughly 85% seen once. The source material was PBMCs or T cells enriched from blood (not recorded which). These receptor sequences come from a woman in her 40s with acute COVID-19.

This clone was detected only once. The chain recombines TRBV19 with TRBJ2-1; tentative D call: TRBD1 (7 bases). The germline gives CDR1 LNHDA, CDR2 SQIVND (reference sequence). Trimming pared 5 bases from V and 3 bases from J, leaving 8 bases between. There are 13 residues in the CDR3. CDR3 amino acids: CASSQGGYNEQFF. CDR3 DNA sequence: TGTGCCAGTAGTCAGGGGGGCTACAATGAGCAGTTCTTC.

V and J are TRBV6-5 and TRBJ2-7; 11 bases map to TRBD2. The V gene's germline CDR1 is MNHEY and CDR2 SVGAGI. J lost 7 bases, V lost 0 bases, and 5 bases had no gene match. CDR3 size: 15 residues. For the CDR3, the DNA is TGTGCCAGCAGTTACTCTAGCGGGAGGGTGTGGGAGCAGTACTTC. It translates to CASSYSSGRVWEQYF.

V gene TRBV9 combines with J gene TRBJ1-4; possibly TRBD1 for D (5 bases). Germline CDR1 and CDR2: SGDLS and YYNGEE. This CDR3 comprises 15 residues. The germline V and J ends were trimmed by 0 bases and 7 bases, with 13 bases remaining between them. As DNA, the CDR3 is TGTGCCAGCAGCGTAGATGGCAGGGCGAGTGAAAAACTGTTTTTT. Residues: CASSVDGRASEKLFF.

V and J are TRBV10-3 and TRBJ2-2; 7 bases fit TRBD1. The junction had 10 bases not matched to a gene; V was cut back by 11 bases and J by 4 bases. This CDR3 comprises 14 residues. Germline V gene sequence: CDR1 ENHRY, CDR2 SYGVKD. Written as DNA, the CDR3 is TGTGCCGCCACGACAGGGATTATCACCGGGGAGCTGTTTTTT. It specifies CAATTGIITGELFF.

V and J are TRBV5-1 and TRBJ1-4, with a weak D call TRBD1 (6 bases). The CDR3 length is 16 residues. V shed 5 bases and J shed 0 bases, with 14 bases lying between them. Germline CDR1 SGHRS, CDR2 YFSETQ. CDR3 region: CASRIQGITTNEKLFF. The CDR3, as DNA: TGCGCCAGCAGAATTCAGGGGATAACAACTAATGAAAAACTGTTTTTT.

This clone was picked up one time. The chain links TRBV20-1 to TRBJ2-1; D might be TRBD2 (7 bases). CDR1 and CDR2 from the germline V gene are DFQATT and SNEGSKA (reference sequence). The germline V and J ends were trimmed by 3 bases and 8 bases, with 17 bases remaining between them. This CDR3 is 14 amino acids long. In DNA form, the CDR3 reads TGCAGTGCTAGTTCTCCGGGGGGCCACGATGAGCAGTTCTTC. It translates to CSASSPGGHDEQFF.

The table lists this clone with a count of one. CDR3 DNA sequence: TGTGCCAGCGTAGAGGACAGCACAACTAATGAAAAACTGTTTTTT. Its protein product is CASVEDSTTNEKLFF. J is TRBJ1-4 and V is TRBV6-4, with D maybe TRBD1 (6 bases). Germline V gene data show CDR1 as MRHNA and CDR2 as SNTAGT. V lost 8 bases to trimming and J lost 0 bases, with 13 bases between them. The CDR3 loop spans 15 amino acids.

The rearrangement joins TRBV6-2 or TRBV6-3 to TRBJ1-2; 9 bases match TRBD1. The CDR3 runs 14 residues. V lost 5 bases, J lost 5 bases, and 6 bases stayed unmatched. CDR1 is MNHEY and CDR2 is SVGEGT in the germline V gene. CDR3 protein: CASSEYRGPYGYTF. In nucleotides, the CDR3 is TGTGCCAGCAGTGAGTACAGGGGGCCTTATGGCTACACCTTC.

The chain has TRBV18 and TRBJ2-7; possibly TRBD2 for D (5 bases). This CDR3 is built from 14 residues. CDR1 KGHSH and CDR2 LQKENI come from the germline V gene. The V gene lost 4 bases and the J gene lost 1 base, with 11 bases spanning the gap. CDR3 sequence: CASSHRERSYEQYF. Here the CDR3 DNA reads TGTGCCAGCTCACATCGGGAACGGTCCTACGAGCAGTACTTC. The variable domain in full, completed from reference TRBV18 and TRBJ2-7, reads NAGVMQNPRHLVRRRGQEARLRCSPMKGHSHVYWYRQLPEEGLKFMVYLQKENIIDESGMPKERFSAEFPKEGPSILRIQQVVRGDSAAYFCASSHRERSYEQYFGPGTRLTVT.

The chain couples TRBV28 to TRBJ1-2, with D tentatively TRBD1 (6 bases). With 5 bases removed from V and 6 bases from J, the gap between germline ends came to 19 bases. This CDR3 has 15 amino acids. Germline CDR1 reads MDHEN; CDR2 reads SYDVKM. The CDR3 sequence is CASSPRKGEWDGYTF. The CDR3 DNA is TGTGCCAGCAGTCCACGAAAGGGGGAATGGGATGGCTACACCTTC.

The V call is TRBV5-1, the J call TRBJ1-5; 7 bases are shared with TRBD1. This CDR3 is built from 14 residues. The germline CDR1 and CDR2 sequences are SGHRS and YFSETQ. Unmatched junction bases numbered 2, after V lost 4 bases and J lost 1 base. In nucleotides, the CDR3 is TGCGCCAGCAGCACGGGACAGAGCAATCAGCCCCAGCATTTT. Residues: CASSTGQSNQPQHF. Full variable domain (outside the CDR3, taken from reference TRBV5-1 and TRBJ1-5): KAGVTQTPRYLIKTRGQQVTLSCSPISGHRSVSWYQQTPGQGLQFLFEYFSETQRNKGNFPGRFSGRQFSNSRSEMNVSTLELGDSALYLCASSTGQSNQPQHFGDGTRLSIL.

CDR3 DNA: TGTGCCAGCAGCCGTAATCAGGTTGAAGGCTCACCCCTCCACTTT. Protein sequence: CASSRNQVEGSPLHF. The genes are TRBV14 and TRBJ1-6, with D unresolved. CDR3 length equals 15 residues. Per the germline V gene, CDR1 is SGHDN and CDR2 is FVKESK. With 4 bases removed from V and 10 bases from J, the gap between germline ends came to 17 bases.

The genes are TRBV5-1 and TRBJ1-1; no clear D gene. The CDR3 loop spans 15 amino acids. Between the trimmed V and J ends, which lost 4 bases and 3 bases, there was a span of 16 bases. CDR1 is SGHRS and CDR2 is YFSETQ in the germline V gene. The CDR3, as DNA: TGCGCCAGCAGCCCCGACTCTGGGTGGGACACTGAAGCTTTCTTT. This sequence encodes CASSPDSGWDTEAFF.

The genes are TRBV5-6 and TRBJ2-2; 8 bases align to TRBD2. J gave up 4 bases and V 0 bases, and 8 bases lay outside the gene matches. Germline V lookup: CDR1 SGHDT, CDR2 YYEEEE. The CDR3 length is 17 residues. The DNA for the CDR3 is TGTGCCAGCAGCTTGGAGGGACTAGGGAGTTTCACCGGGGAGCTGTTTTTT. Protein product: CASSLEGLGSFTGELFF.

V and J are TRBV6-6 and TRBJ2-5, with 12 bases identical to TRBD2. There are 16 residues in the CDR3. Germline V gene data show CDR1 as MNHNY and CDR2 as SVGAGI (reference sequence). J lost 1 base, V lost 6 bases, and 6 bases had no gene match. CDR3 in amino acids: CASRPPSGRAQETQYF. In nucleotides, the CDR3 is TGTGCCAGCAGGCCGCCTAGCGGGAGGGCCCAAGAGACCCAGTACTTC.

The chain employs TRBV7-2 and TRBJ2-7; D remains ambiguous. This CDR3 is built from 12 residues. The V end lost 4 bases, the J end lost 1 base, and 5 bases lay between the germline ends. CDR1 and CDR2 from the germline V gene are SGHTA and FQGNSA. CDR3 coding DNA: TGTGCCAGCAGCTCGTTGTCCTACGAGCAGTACTTC. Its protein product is CASSSLSYEQYF.

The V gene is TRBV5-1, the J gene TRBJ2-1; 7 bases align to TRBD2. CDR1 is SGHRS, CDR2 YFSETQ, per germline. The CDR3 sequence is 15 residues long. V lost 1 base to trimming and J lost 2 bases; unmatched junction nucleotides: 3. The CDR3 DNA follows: TGCGCCAGCAGCTTGAGCGGGAAAACCTACAATGAGCAGTTCTTC. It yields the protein CASSLSGKTYNEQFF.

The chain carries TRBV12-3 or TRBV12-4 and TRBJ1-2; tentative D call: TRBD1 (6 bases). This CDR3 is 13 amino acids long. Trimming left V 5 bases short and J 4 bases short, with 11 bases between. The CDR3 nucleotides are TGTGCCAGCAGTCCTAACAGGGCCTATGGCTACACCTTC. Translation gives CASSPNRAYGYTF.

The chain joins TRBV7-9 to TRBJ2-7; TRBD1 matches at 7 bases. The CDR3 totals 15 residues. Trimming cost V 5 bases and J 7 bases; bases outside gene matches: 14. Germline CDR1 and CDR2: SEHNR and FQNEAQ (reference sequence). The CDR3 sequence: CASSPDRRLSSEQYF. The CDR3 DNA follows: TGTGCCAGCAGCCCGGACAGGAGGCTTAGTTCGGAGCAGTACTTC.

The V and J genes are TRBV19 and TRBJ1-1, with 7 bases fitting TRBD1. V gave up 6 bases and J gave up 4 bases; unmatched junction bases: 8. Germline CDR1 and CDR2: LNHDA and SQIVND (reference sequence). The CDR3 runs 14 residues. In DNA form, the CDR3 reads TGTGCCAGTAGCTTTACGGGGACAGCCACTGAAGCTTTCTTT. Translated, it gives CASSFTGTATEAFF. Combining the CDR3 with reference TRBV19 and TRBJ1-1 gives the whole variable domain DGGITQSPKYLFRKEGQNVTLSCEQNLNHDAMYWYRQDPGQGLRLIYYSQIVNDFQKGDIAEGYSVSREKKESFPLTVTSAQKNPTAFYLCASSFTGTATEAFFGQGTRLTVV.

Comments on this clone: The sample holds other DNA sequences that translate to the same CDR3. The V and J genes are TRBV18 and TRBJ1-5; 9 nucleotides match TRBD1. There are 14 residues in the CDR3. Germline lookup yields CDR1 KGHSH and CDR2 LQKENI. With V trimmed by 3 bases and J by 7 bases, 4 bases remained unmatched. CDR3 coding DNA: TGTGCCAGCTCACCGGGACAGGGTAGCCAGCCCCAGCATTTT. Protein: CASSPGQGSQPQHF.

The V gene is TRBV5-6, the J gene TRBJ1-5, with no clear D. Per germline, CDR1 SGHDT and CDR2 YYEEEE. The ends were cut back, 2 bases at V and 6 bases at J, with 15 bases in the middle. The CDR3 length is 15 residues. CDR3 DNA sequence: TGTGCCAGCAGCTTACTAGGGTCGGTCCGTCAGCCCCAGCATTTT. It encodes CASSLLGSVRQPQHF. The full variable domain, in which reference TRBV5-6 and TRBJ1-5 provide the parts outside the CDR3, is DAGVTQSPTHLIKTRGQQVTLRCSPKSGHDTVSWYQQALGQGPQFIFQYYEEEERQRGNFPDRFSGHQFPNYSSELNVNALLLGDSALYLCASSLLGSVRQPQHFGDGTRLSIL.

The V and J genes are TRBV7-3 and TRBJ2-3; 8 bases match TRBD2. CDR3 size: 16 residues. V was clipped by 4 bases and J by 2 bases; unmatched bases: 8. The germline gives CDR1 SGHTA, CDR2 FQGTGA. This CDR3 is CASSSQREKLTDTQYF. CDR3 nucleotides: TGTGCCAGCAGCTCTCAGCGGGAGAAGCTCACAGATACGCAGTATTTT.